This is a list of T cell receptor beta chains from one sample in a study of identifying expanded T cells in peripheral blood. Data came from immunoSEQ multiplex PCR; TCRdb stores just in-frame clones and leaves some out. The sample lists around 120,000 clones; 75% to 90% were seen once. Sequencing was done on a sample of blood. Receptors originate from a person aged 18 to 70 in good health. The CDR3 runs from the conserved cysteine through the conserved F or W. A D gene is named only where the DNA matches it firmly. The size field is filled for only some rows; it gives once, few, many or a size class.

d_call	clone_size	v_call	j_call	cdr3_nt	cdr3_aa
.	.	TRBV7-2	TRBJ2-7	TGTGCCAGCAGCTTATTGGAGTGGGTCCACGAGCAGTACTTC	CASSLLEWVHEQYF
.	.	TRBV20-1	TRBJ1-2	TGCAGTGCTTCCCAAGCCTATGGCTACACCTTC	CSASQAYGYTF
TRBD1	many	TRBV6-5	TRBJ1-2	TGTGCCAGCAGTTACTCGGCAGGGGGTGGCTACACCTTC	CASSYSAGGGYTF
.	.	TRBV7-9	TRBJ1-2	TGTGCCAGCAGCTTAACCTATGGCTACACCTTC	CASSLTYGYTF
.	.	TRBV27	TRBJ2-7	TGTGCCAGCAGTCCGGTCGAGTATAACTCCTACGAGCAGTACTTC	CASSPVEYNSYEQYF
TRBD1	.	TRBV7-9	TRBJ1-2	TGTGCCAGCAGCCTACGACAGGGGAACTACACCTTC	CASSLRQGNYTF
.	.	TRBV25-1	TRBJ2-7	TGTGCCAGCAGTGACGGGGTTTACTACGAGCAGTACTTC	CASSDGVYYEQYF
.	.	TRBV6-4	TRBJ1-2	TGTGCCAGCAGTGACGGACAGAGGAGAGGTTATGGCTACACCTTC	CASSDGQRRGYGYTF
.	.	TRBV9	TRBJ2-2	TGTGCCAGCAGCTCACTCTATGATAAGGACACCGGGGAGCTGTTTTTT	CASSSLYDKDTGELFF
TRBD2	.	TRBV7-2	TRBJ2-7	TGTGCCAGCAGGAAGGGACTAGGAGGATCCTACGAGCAGTACTTC	CASRKGLGGSYEQYF
.	few	TRBV4-3	TRBJ1-6	TGCGCCAGCAGCCAAGATACGCCGGGGGGCGGCTCACCCCTCCACTTT	CASSQDTPGGGSPLHF
.	.	TRBV6-6	TRBJ2-7	TGTGCCAGCAGTTTCCCCGCCCCCCGGTACGAGCAGTACTTC	CASSFPAPRYEQYF
.	.	TRBV19	TRBJ2-3	TGTGCCAGTCTACCCAGGGGCAGGGACCCTAGCACAGATACGCAGTATTTT	CASLPRGRDPSTDTQYF
.	once	TRBV18	TRBJ2-3	TGTGCCAGCTCACCACGAGAGCCTGAGACAGATACGCAGTATTTT	CASSPREPETDTQYF
.	.	TRBV18	TRBJ1-5	TGTGCCAGCTCACCAATGGGAGACAGAGACAATCAGCCCCAGCATTTT	CASSPMGDRDNQPQHF
.	once	TRBV5-5	TRBJ1-3	TGTGCCAGCAGCTCAACCCAGGTATCCGGAAACACCATATATTTT	CASSSTQVSGNTIYF
.	.	TRBV6-6	TRBJ1-4	TGTGCCAGCAGTTACGGGACGCCGATCGAAAAACTGTTTTTT	CASSYGTPIEKLFF
TRBD1	.	TRBV6-1	TRBJ1-1	TGTGCCACACAGGGGATGACTGAAGCTTTCTTT	CATQGMTEAFF
.	.	TRBV2	TRBJ1-6	TGTGCCAGCAGTATTGGGGTCCCAGGAACTAATTCACCCCTCCACTTT	CASSIGVPGTNSPLHF
TRBD1	.	TRBV5-1	TRBJ1-4	TGCGCCAGCAGTGAGGGACAGGGGACGGCCGCAACTAATGAAAAACTGTTTTTT	CASSEGQGTAATNEKLFF
TRBD1	few	TRBV4-3	TRBJ1-2	TGCGCCAGCAGCCAAGATCGGGGGCAGGGGGCGAGTGGCTACACCTTC	CASSQDRGQGASGYTF
.	once	TRBV5-4	TRBJ2-5	TGTGCCAGCAGCTTGGTTATGGGGCGAGCGCAAGAGACCCAGTACTTC	CASSLVMGRAQETQYF
TRBD1	.	TRBV9	TRBJ2-5	TGTGCCAGCAGTCGATTTTCCCAGGGGGCAACGGAGACCCAGTACTTC	CASSRFSQGATETQYF
.	.	TRBV9	TRBJ1-3	TGTGCCAGCAGCGCCGACCGCTCTGGAAACACCATATATTTT	CASSADRSGNTIYF
.	.	TRBV7-8	TRBJ2-1	TGTGCCAGCAGCCCCCCGTGGGGTGAGCAGTTCTTC	CASSPPWGEQFF
.	.	TRBV6-5	TRBJ1-1	TGTGCCAGCAGTTCCCCAATGAACACTGAAGCTTTCTTT	CASSSPMNTEAFF
TRBD1	.	TRBV11-2	TRBJ2-7	TGTGCCAGCAGCCCAAGGTCGTCGGGACAGGGCTACGAGCAGTACTTC	CASSPRSSGQGYEQYF
.	.	TRBV7-2	TRBJ1-5	TGTGCCAGCAGCTTAGGGGGTGATCAGCCCCAGCATTTT	CASSLGGDQPQHF
TRBD2	.	TRBV10-3	TRBJ2-3	TGTGCCATCGACGGGGGTAGCGGGGATCCCACAGATACGCAGTATTTT	CAIDGGSGDPTDTQYF
TRBD2	.	TRBV2	TRBJ2-3	TGTGCCAGCAGGATAGGACTAGCCGCTACAGATACGCAGTATTTT	CASRIGLAATDTQYF
TRBD1	.	TRBV7-8	TRBJ1-4	TGTGCCAGCAGCTTCGGGACAGGGGACGCAACTAATGAAAAACTGTTTTTT	CASSFGTGDATNEKLFF
.	.	TRBV27	TRBJ2-7	TGTGCCAGCAGTCTTTATTCCGGGAACGTCCCCTACGAGCAGTACTTC	CASSLYSGNVPYEQYF
.	once	TRBV5-1	TRBJ1-1	TGCGCCAGCAGCTTGGCGGTTTCGAACACTGAAGCTTTCTTT	CASSLAVSNTEAFF
.	.	TRBV19	TRBJ2-7	TGTGCCAGTAGTCCAAGGACAACGAGGAGCTACGAGCAGTACTTC	CASSPRTTRSYEQYF
.	.	TRBV6-5	TRBJ2-5	TGTGCCAGCAGTTACGGGGGGTATGAAGAGACCCAGTACTTC	CASSYGGYEETQYF
.	.	TRBV7-3	TRBJ2-7	TGTGCCAGCAGCTTAATCGGGGGATACGAGCAGTACTTC	CASSLIGGYEQYF
TRBD2	once	TRBV5-6	TRBJ2-7	TGTGCCAGCAGCTTGGTTAGCGGGCACTACGAGCAGTACTTC	CASSLVSGHYEQYF
.	.	TRBV2	TRBJ2-4	TGTGCCAGCAGTTTCCAAAACATTCAGTACTTC	CASSFQNIQYF
.	few	TRBV6-6	TRBJ2-7	TGTGCCAGCAGTGACTCTTACTACGAGCAGTACTTC	CASSDSYYEQYF
TRBD1	.	TRBV7-3	TRBJ2-6	TGTGCCAGCAGCTTATTCGGGACAGGGGTTTACGGGGCCAACGTCCTGACTTTC	CASSLFGTGVYGANVLTF
TRBD2	.	TRBV5-4	TRBJ2-7	TGTGCCAGCAGCTTACGACTAGCGGGATCCCACGAGCAGTACTTC	CASSLRLAGSHEQYF
.	.	TRBV7-9	TRBJ2-4	TGTGCCAGCAGCTCTAAGGGGAACATTCAGTACTTC	CASSSKGNIQYF
.	.	TRBV7-7	TRBJ1-4	TGTGCCAGCAGCCTAGCTGGGGGCGGTGAAAAACTGTTTTTT	CASSLAGGGEKLFF
.	few	TRBV7-6	TRBJ2-1	TGTGCCAGTGTCCCACTAGGGAAGAACTCCTACAATGAGCAGTTCTTC	CASVPLGKNSYNEQFF
TRBD1	.	TRBV2	TRBJ2-5	TGTGCCAGCAGTGTGTGGGGACAGACCCAAGAGACCCAGTACTTC	CASSVWGQTQETQYF
.	once	TRBV6-1	TRBJ1-1	TGTGCCGCGCCTCGACCAGGGGCTTACACTGAAGCTTTCTTT	CAAPRPGAYTEAFF
.	.	TRBV6-1	TRBJ2-2	TGTGCCCTCTTAGCCGGGGAGCTGTTTTTT	CALLAGELFF